A single sample is the source of the 22 T cell receptor beta chains below, sequenced in a study of identical twins. TCRdb passed the 5' RACE reads through MiXCR, listing each CDR3 protein once. The sample shows approximately 220,000 distinct CDR3 sequences, 7.5% of them seen only once. In addition, the sample was reused for a study of yellow fever vaccine responses in identical twins.

Sequencing was done on a sample of CD8+ T cells sorted from blood. The receptors derive from a woman aged 18-30 years in good health.

This clonotype was seen a few times. The chain uses TRBV7-9 and TRBJ2-7; maybe TRBD1 (5 bases). The CDR3 is 16 amino acids. V gave up 5 bases and J gave up 0 bases, with 17 bases separating them. CDR1 and CDR2 from the germline V gene are SEHNR and FQNEAQ (reference sequence). The CDR3 nucleotides are TGTGCCAGCAGCCCAAGTACAGGTGAAAGCTCCTACGAGCAGTACGTC. Protein: CASSPSTGESSYEQYV.

This clonotype showed up many times. This chain connects TRBV12-3 or TRBV12-4 to TRBJ1-3, with 7 nucleotides matching TRBD1. This CDR3 is built from 14 residues. After removal of 0 bases from V and 8 bases from J, the junction contained 4 bases not matched to a gene. CDR3 residues: CASSLAGTDYTIYF. In DNA, the CDR3 is TGTGCCAGCAGTTTAGCCGGGACAGACTACACCATATATTTT.

This clonotype showed up just a few times. This chain links TRBV15 with TRBJ2-3, with 10 positions matching TRBD2. With V trimmed by 2 bases and J by 0 bases, 8 bases remained unmatched. The CDR3 runs to 18 residues. Germline CDR1 reads LNHNV; CDR2 reads YYDKDF (reference sequence). The CDR3 coding sequence is TGTGCCACCAGCAGACATAGTAGGACTAGCGGAAGCACAGATACGCAGTATTTT. Protein sequence: CATSRHSRTSGSTDTQYF.

Ten or more counts support this clonotype. The rearrangement links TRBV29-1 to TRBJ2-3, with D tentatively TRBD1 (5 bases). The V gene's germline CDR1 is SQVTM and CDR2 ANQGSEA. CDR3 length: 17 amino acids. V lost 5 bases, J lost 1 base, and 22 bases lay in between. CDR3 protein: CSVLGAGNGPGTDTQYF. The CDR3 DNA reads TGCAGCGTTCTAGGGGCAGGAAACGGCCCCGGCACAGATACGCAGTATTTT.

This clonotype was seen only a few times. This chain joins TRBV20-1 and TRBJ2-4; D is perhaps TRBD1 (6 bases). The V gene's germline CDR1 is DFQATT and CDR2 SNEGSKA (reference sequence). Trimming took 2 bases from V and 0 from J, leaving 11 bases between them. The CDR3 runs to 15 residues. The CDR3 sequence: CSARSGEVAKNIQYF. CDR3 nucleotides: TGCAGTGCTAGATCAGGGGAAGTAGCCAAAAACATTCAGTACTTC.

The chain recombines TRBV9 with TRBJ2-3; D is possibly TRBD1 or TRBD2 (6 bases each). The CDR3 contains 12 residues. The germline CDR1 and CDR2 sequences are SGDLS and YYNGEE. V was shortened by 7 bases and J by 6 bases, with 12 bases between the two germline ends. CDR3 residues: CASGGPADTQYF. The CDR3 DNA sequence: TGTGCCAGCGGGGGGCCGGCTGATACGCAGTATTTT.

Ten or more counts support this clonotype. The gene calls are TRBV4-2 and TRBJ1-4; 10 nucleotides match TRBD1. The CDR3 has 16 residues. V shed 0 bases, J shed 7 bases, and the junction held 5 bases outside the gene matches. Looked up from germline, CDR1 is LGHNA and CDR2 is YNFKEQ. The CDR3 DNA reads as TGTGCCAGCAGCCAAGAGGAGGGGACAGGGGCTGAAAAACTGTTTTTT. It specifies CASSQEEGTGAEKLFF.

The CDR3 reads CATSDLDLFFGGELFF. The CDR3 coding sequence is TGTGCCACCAGTGATTTGGACCTATTTTTCGGCGGGGAGCTGTTTTTT. The chain links TRBV24-1 to TRBJ2-2; D gene uncertain. V was clipped by 0 bases and J by 7 bases, with 14 bases between them. Germline loops: CDR1 KGHDR, CDR2 SFDVKD. This CDR3 contains 16 residues.

This clonotype has ten or more counts. The rearrangement links TRBV10-3 to TRBJ2-1; no reliable D call. The CDR3 covers 17 residues. V lost 2 bases, J lost 2 bases, and 16 bases lay in between. Per germline, CDR1 ENHRY and CDR2 SYGVKD. The DNA of the CDR3 is TGTGCCATCAGTGAGACACCAGCCTACATGGCCTACAATGAGCAGTTCTTC. Residues: CAISETPAYMAYNEQFF.

This clonotype was recorded at least ten times. The chain's CDR3 is CASRLRGWGIQDRNQPQHF. The CDR3, as DNA: TGCGCCAGCAGGCTCAGGGGTTGGGGGATCCAGGATCGCAATCAGCCCCAGCATTTT. This rearrangement joins TRBV5-1 to TRBJ1-5; D is possibly TRBD1 (6 bases). V lost 5 bases and J 2 bases, leaving 26 bases between the germline ends. This CDR3 is built from 19 residues. Germline CDR1 and CDR2: SGHRS and YFSETQ. The full variable domain, its missing parts supplied by reference TRBV5-1 and TRBJ1-5, is KAGVTQTPRYLIKTRGQQVTLSCSPISGHRSVSWYQQTPGQGLQFLFEYFSETQRNKGNFPGRFSGRQFSNSRSEMNVSTLELGDSALYLCASRLRGWGIQDRNQPQHFGDGTRLSIL.

This clonotype turned up a few times. This sequence joins TRBV5-1 and TRBJ2-5; D may correspond to TRBD1 or TRBD2 (5 bases each). Trimming shortened V by 0 bases and J by 5 bases, and 11 bases separated the two germline ends. Germline CDR1 reads SGHRS; CDR2 reads YFSETQ. The CDR3 spans 14 residues. CDR3 DNA sequence: TGCGCCAGCAGCTTGGAGGGACGACCCGAGACCCAGTACTTC. This translates into CASSLEGRPETQYF.

This chain links TRBV6-1 with TRBJ2-3, with 9 bases matching TRBD2. The CDR3 spans 15 residues. J was trimmed by 3 bases and V by 8 bases; bases with no gene match: 9. Looked up from germline, CDR1 is MNHNS and CDR2 is SASEGT. Written as DNA, the CDR3 is TGTGCCAGCCAGATAGGGACTAGCAGGACAGATACGCAGTATTTT. This translates into CASQIGTSRTDTQYF.

V and J are TRBV10-3 and TRBJ2-2; 8 bases map to TRBD1. CDR1 and CDR2 (germline): ENHRY, SYGVKD. This CDR3 has 17 amino acids. V lost 3 bases, J lost 0 bases, and 6 bases stayed unmatched. The CDR3 sequence is CAISDPGQGPNTGELFF. The CDR3 nucleotides are TGTGCCATCAGTGATCCCGGACAGGGACCGAACACCGGGGAGCTGTTTTTT.

The gene calls are TRBV4-2 and TRBJ2-3; D possibly matches TRBD1 or TRBD2 (6 bases each). The V gene lost 10 bases and the J gene lost 3 bases, with 17 bases spanning the gap. There are 14 residues in the CDR3. Germline assignment: CDR1 LGHNA and CDR2 YNFKEQ. CDR3 sequence reads: CAITGALWTDTQYF. The CDR3 DNA sequence: TGTGCCATAACGGGGGCGCTCTGGACAGATACGCAGTATTTT.

This clonotype came up many times. The chain has TRBV12-3 or TRBV12-4 and TRBJ1-1; D is uncertain. The CDR3 extends over 11 amino acids. Trimming removed 6 bases at V and 4 bases at J, with 6 bases between. CDR3: CASSSSTEAFF. CDR3 bases: TGTGCCAGCAGCTCTTCCACTGAAGCTTTCTTT.

Only a few counts were recorded for this clonotype. V gene TRBV6-2 or TRBV6-3 combines with J gene TRBJ2-7, with 8 nucleotides matching TRBD1. CDR1 is MNHEY, CDR2 SVGEGT, per germline. This CDR3 has 12 residues. J gave up 5 bases and V 6 bases, and 3 bases lay outside the gene matches. The CDR3 DNA reads TGTGCCAGCAGGACAGGGGTCCACGAGCAGTACTTC. It specifies CASRTGVHEQYF.

The DNA of the CDR3 is TGTGCCAGCAGTGAAAAACTTGGGGGGGAGACCCAGTACTTC. Protein sequence: CASSEKLGGETQYF. The chain links TRBV2 to TRBJ2-5, with D maybe TRBD2 (6 bases). Germline CDR1 reads SNHLY; CDR2 reads FYNNEI. CDR3 size: 14 residues. V lost 2 bases to trimming and J lost 5 bases, with 12 bases between them.

The genes are TRBV11-2 and TRBJ2-5, with 8 bases identical to TRBD1. This CDR3 is built from 16 residues. CDR1 and CDR2 from the germline V gene are SGHAT and FQNNGV. V was pared by 0 bases and J by 5 bases, with 8 bases of the junction left unmatched. CDR3 amino acids: CASSLDWTGLEETQYF. The CDR3 nucleotides read TGTGCCAGCAGCTTAGATTGGACAGGGCTGGAGGAGACCCAGTACTTC.

The J gene is TRBJ1-1, the V gene TRBV28; D gene ambiguous. The CDR3 has 13 amino acids. The germline CDR1 and CDR2 sequences are MDHEN and SYDVKM. The V end was cut by 3 bases, the J end by 6 bases, with 11 bases between. The CDR3 spells CASSFQYWAEAFF. The CDR3 region has the DNA TGTGCCAGCAGTTTTCAGTACTGGGCTGAAGCTTTCTTT.

Ten or more counts support this clonotype. This chain joins TRBV28 and TRBJ2-3; 7 bases match TRBD1. This CDR3 is 14 amino acids long. Germline lookup yields CDR1 MDHEN and CDR2 SYDVKM. V dropped 8 bases and J dropped 2; count of bases not matched to a gene: 7. The CDR3 loop reads CASQTGDFTDTQYF. CDR3 DNA sequence: TGTGCCAGCCAAACAGGGGATTTCACAGATACGCAGTATTTT.

There are many counts of this clonotype. The V and J genes are TRBV29-1 and TRBJ1-1; D unresolved. There are 14 residues in the CDR3. The V gene lost 2 bases and the J gene lost 4 bases, with 14 bases spanning the gap. The germline CDR1 and CDR2 sequences are SQVTM and ANQGSEA. The CDR3 DNA follows: TGCAGCGTTGAATTGGGCAGGTGGGCCACTGAAGCTTTCTTT. This gives the protein CSVELGRWATEAFF.

CDR3 region: CASSLGLTPEQYF. DNA for the CDR3: TGTGCCAGCAGCTTGGGTCTGACCCCCGAGCAGTACTTC. V is TRBV5-4 and J is TRBJ2-7; D is unresolved. Germline lookup yields CDR1 SGHNT and CDR2 YYREEE (reference sequence). The CDR3 runs to 13 residues. The V end was cut by 0 bases, the J end by 6 bases, with 10 bases between.